A selection of T cell receptor beta chains follows, all from one sample in a study of T-cell reconstitution after alpha-beta-depleted transplantation in children. TCRdb re-analysed the PCR reads in MiXCR, keeping a single row per CDR3 protein. The repertoire has about 610,000 distinct CDR3 sequences, 25% to 30% of them found once; the top ten carry less than 40%. The material sequenced was PBMCs, taken before TCRalphabeta/CD19-depleted stem cell transplant. These receptors all come from a boy under three years old with Wiskott-Aldrich syndrome, due to receive a stem cell transplant. Both conserved end residues are part of each CDR3. Each record gives: CDR3 DNA, CDR3 protein, clone size, V gene, J gene, D gene. The D gene is left open where the match is weak. Size is omitted from some rows. Given values are once, few, many or a class for expanded clones.

CDR3 DNA: TGTGCCAGCAGCGGAACGGGACGAGTCTACGAGCAGTACTTC
CDR3 protein: CASSGTGRVYEQYF
clone size: few
V gene: TRBV9
J gene: TRBJ2-7
D gene: .

CDR3 DNA: TGCGCCAGCAGGGCACCCCGAAGACAGCAAACCACAGATACGCAGTATTTT
CDR3 protein: CASRAPRRQQTTDTQYF
clone size: few
V gene: TRBV5-1
J gene: TRBJ2-3
D gene: .

CDR3 DNA: TGTGCCAGCAGCTTAGCCCCGGAGGGGCCCCAGCATTTT
CDR3 protein: CASSLAPEGPQHF
clone size: .
V gene: TRBV7-2
J gene: TRBJ1-5
D gene: .

CDR3 DNA: TGCAGCGTTGAGCGGGTTAATGAGCAGTTCTTC
CDR3 protein: CSVERVNEQFF
clone size: .
V gene: TRBV29-1
J gene: TRBJ2-1
D gene: .

CDR3 DNA: TGCGCCAGCAGTAAGTCCGGCGGAACCTACACAGATACGCAGTATTTT
CDR3 protein: CASSKSGGTYTDTQYF
clone size: few
V gene: TRBV5-1
J gene: TRBJ2-3
D gene: .

CDR3 DNA: TGTGCCAGCAGCGTAGAAATCGCGGAAGATACGCAGTATTTT
CDR3 protein: CASSVEIAEDTQYF
clone size: .
V gene: TRBV9
J gene: TRBJ2-3
D gene: .

CDR3 DNA: TGCAGTGCTAAGGGGACAGCTACAATATACTCCTACAATGAGCAGTTCTTC
CDR3 protein: CSAKGTATIYSYNEQFF
clone size: few
V gene: TRBV20-1
J gene: TRBJ2-1
D gene: TRBD1

CDR3 DNA: TGTGCCAGCAGTTCCCTGGGAGCGGGAGAAAATGAGCAGTTCTTC
CDR3 protein: CASSSLGAGENEQFF
clone size: .
V gene: TRBV27
J gene: TRBJ2-1
D gene: TRBD2

CDR3 DNA: TGCGCCAGCAGCTTCTGGATGGACTCCAACACTGAAGCTTTCTTT
CDR3 protein: CASSFWMDSNTEAFF
clone size: .
V gene: TRBV5-1
J gene: TRBJ1-1
D gene: .

CDR3 DNA: TGCAGTGCTAGAGATCAATATGCCGCCCTCCATACGCAGTATTTT
CDR3 protein: CSARDQYAALHTQYF
clone size: .
V gene: TRBV20-1
J gene: TRBJ2-3
D gene: .

CDR3 DNA: TGTGCCAGCAATTCCGGGGGCAATCAGCCCCAGCATTTT
CDR3 protein: CASNSGGNQPQHF
clone size: few
V gene: TRBV6-6
J gene: TRBJ1-5
D gene: .

CDR3 DNA: TGTGCCAGCAGTACCCCGGACTCTGCCTACGAGCAGTACTTC
CDR3 protein: CASSTPDSAYEQYF
clone size: .
V gene: TRBV28
J gene: TRBJ2-7
D gene: .

CDR3 DNA: TGTGCCAGCAGCTTAGGCGTAGGGAATGGCTACACCTTC
CDR3 protein: CASSLGVGNGYTF
clone size: few
V gene: TRBV7-6
J gene: TRBJ1-2
D gene: .

CDR3 DNA: TGCGCCAGCAAGATGACGGACGCGAACACCGGGGAGCTGTTTTTT
CDR3 protein: CASKMTDANTGELFF
clone size: .
V gene: TRBV5-1
J gene: TRBJ2-2
D gene: .

CDR3 DNA: TGTGCCTCCCGGGAAAGAGGGGTCACCGGGGAGCTGTTTTTT
CDR3 protein: CASRERGVTGELFF
clone size: few
V gene: TRBV25-1
J gene: TRBJ2-2
D gene: .

CDR3 DNA: TGTGCCACCAGTGATCCGACTAGCGGGAGGGTCGATGAGCAGTTCTTC
CDR3 protein: CATSDPTSGRVDEQFF
clone size: few
V gene: TRBV24-1
J gene: TRBJ2-1
D gene: TRBD2

CDR3 DNA: TGTGCCAGCAGTTCAAGCGGGAGGCGGCAGTTCTTC
CDR3 protein: CASSSSGRRQFF
clone size: few
V gene: TRBV12-3/TRBV12-4
J gene: TRBJ2-1
D gene: TRBD2

CDR3 DNA: TGTGCCTGGGGGCTTGGCGGACTAGCCAAAAACATTCACTTC
CDR3 protein: CAWGLGGLAKNIHF
clone size: .
V gene: TRBV30
J gene: TRBJ2-4
D gene: TRBD2

CDR3 DNA: TGTGCCAGCAGCTTCTCCGGGACAGGTTATGGGGAGACCCAGTACTTC
CDR3 protein: CASSFSGTGYGETQYF
clone size: .
V gene: TRBV5-6
J gene: TRBJ2-5
D gene: TRBD1

CDR3 DNA: TGCGCCAGCAGCTTCGCCCGGGGGTCCACTGAAGCTTTCTTT
CDR3 protein: CASSFARGSTEAFF
clone size: .
V gene: TRBV5-1
J gene: TRBJ1-1
D gene: .